Shown below are 12 T cell receptor beta chains from a single sample sequenced in a study of shared clonotypes between healthy human individuals (TCRdb year 2020). Libraries were constructed by the immunoSEQ multiplex PCR assay. The immuneACCESS repertoire file appears here via TCRdb, limited to in-frame rearrangements. These files lack a portion of the clones; in checked studies, under half of the deficit traces to unresolved V genes, and the cause of the others is not known. For this sample the table gives hundreds of thousands of clones, of which approximately 96% were detected only once. The ten most abundant clones make up approximately 0.1% of the sample. CD8 naive samples were obtained by positive selection for CCR7 among CD45RO-negative cells, yielding a CD45RA+CCR7+ population from which TemRA cells were excluded. The specimen was naive CD8+ T cells sorted from blood. The intended sense of this specimen's cell subset or site label: CD45RA+CCR7+. The receptors stem from a woman aged 25 to 39 in good health.

The chain joins TRBV7-6 to TRBJ2-1, with 9 bases matching TRBD2. This CDR3 is built from 16 residues. The V gene end was trimmed by 5 bases and the J gene end by 8 bases; junction bases not matched to a gene: 13. Germline V gene data show CDR1 as SGHVS and CDR2 as FNYEAQ. The CDR3 sequence is CASSLLNPSGDYEQFF. Written as DNA, the CDR3 is TGTGCCAGCAGCCTACTCAACCCTAGCGGGGATTATGAGCAGTTCTTC.

The V gene is TRBV29-1, the J gene TRBJ2-1; 7 nucleotides agree with TRBD2. The CDR3 extends over 15 amino acids. Germline CDR1 and CDR2: SQVTM and ANQGSEA. V was clipped by 8 bases and J by 0 bases; unmatched bases: 10. The CDR3 region has the DNA TGCAGCCTACTTGGGGGGGATCGCTCCTACAATGAGCAGTTCTTC. It encodes CSLLGGDRSYNEQFF.

The chain recombines TRBV7-9 with TRBJ1-2, with 7 bases lining up with TRBD1. Germline loops: CDR1 SEHNR, CDR2 FQNEAQ (reference sequence). V lost 5 bases to trimming and J lost 4 bases; unmatched junction nucleotides: 7. The CDR3 totals 14 residues. This chain's CDR3 is CASSISGTVYGYTF. CDR3 nucleotide sequence: TGTGCCAGCAGCATAAGCGGGACAGTCTATGGCTACACCTTC. The complete variable domain, with remaining parts taken from reference TRBV7-9 and TRBJ1-2, reads DTGVSQNPRHKITKRGQNVTFRCDPISEHNRLYWYRQTLGQGPEFLTYFQNEAQLEKSRLLSDRFSAERPKGSFSTLEIQRTEQGDSAMYLCASSISGTVYGYTFGSGTRLTVV.

The chain links TRBV27 to TRBJ2-3; D perhaps matches TRBD1 (5 bases). The CDR3 has 15 residues. Germline values: CDR1 MNHEY, CDR2 SMNVEV (reference sequence). The V end lost 5 bases, the J end lost 2 bases, and 14 bases lay between the germline ends. The DNA for the CDR3 is TGTGCCAGCAGTAGGGGTTCGAGTTCCACAGATACGCAGTATTTT. This sequence encodes CASSRGSSSTDTQYF.

This clone appeared once. This rearrangement joins TRBV2 to TRBJ2-7; D is uncertain. Germline CDR1 and CDR2: SNHLY and FYNNEI. This CDR3 has 18 residues. The V and J ends lost 7 bases and 5 bases respectively, with 30 bases between them. The CDR3 loop reads CASNQMDFNPGPLHEQYF. CDR3 in DNA: TGTGCCAGCAATCAAATGGATTTCAACCCCGGGCCTCTCCACGAGCAGTACTTC.

This sequence joins TRBV11-2 and TRBJ2-7; D uncertain. The germline V gene has CDR1 SGHAT and CDR2 FQNNGV. V was clipped by 1 base and J by 6 bases, with 7 bases between them. This CDR3 contains 12 residues. The CDR3, as DNA: TGTGCCAGCAGCTTAGTACAGCTCGAGCAGTACTTC. It codes for CASSLVQLEQYF.

This chain links TRBV28 with TRBJ2-7; 10 bases fit TRBD2. V shed 2 bases and J 5 bases; nucleotides not matched to a gene: 6. Looked up from germline, CDR1 is MDHEN and CDR2 is SYDVKM. The CDR3 is 15 residues long. CDR3 nucleotides: TGTGCCAGCAGTTTAGCGCTAGCGGGAGAGGACGAGCAGTACTTC. Protein product: CASSLALAGEDEQYF.

The rearrangement uses TRBV10-1 and TRBJ2-1; either TRBD1 or TRBD2 may supply D (6 bases each). CDR3 length: 11 amino acids. Germline assignment: CDR1 WNHNN and CDR2 SYGVQD (reference sequence). Trimming stripped 8 bases from V and 10 bases from J, with 12 bases between. The CDR3 nucleotides read TGCGCCAGCTCGGGGGCGCGGGAGCAGTTCTTC. It yields the protein CASSGAREQFF.

V gene TRBV19 combines with J gene TRBJ2-7; TRBD2 agrees at 8 bases. V dropped 10 bases and J dropped 6; count of bases not matched to a gene: 14. The length of the CDR3 is 14 residues. Per germline, CDR1 LNHDA and CDR2 SQIVND (reference sequence). The CDR3 sequence: CATEKDREGSEQYF. The CDR3 bases are TGTGCCACCGAGAAGGACCGGGAGGGGAGCGAGCAGTACTTC.

The V call is TRBV13, the J call TRBJ2-3; unclear D gene. The ends were cut back, 3 bases at V and 6 bases at J, with 13 bases in the middle. CDR1 and CDR2 from the germline V gene are PRHDT and FYEKMQ (reference sequence). The CDR3 has 14 amino acids. The CDR3 sequence is CASSLEHLGDTQYF. CDR3 coding DNA: TGTGCCAGCAGCTTGGAGCACCTCGGGGATACGCAGTATTTT.

The chain links TRBV7-9 to TRBJ1-1; D ambiguous. There are 12 residues in the CDR3. Germline lookup yields CDR1 SEHNR and CDR2 FQNEAQ (reference sequence). V dropped 5 bases and J dropped 4 bases, with 8 bases sitting between them. Here the CDR3 reads CASSPEVTEAFF. The CDR3 nucleotides are TGTGCCAGCAGCCCAGAGGTCACTGAAGCTTTCTTT.

V is TRBV7-5 and J is TRBJ1-1. TRBV7-5 is marked as a pseudogene. The length of the CDR3 is 11 residues. CDR3 sequence: CVRSVPGRAFF. CDR3 bases: TGTGTCAGAAGCGTTCCGGGACGAGCTTTCTTT.